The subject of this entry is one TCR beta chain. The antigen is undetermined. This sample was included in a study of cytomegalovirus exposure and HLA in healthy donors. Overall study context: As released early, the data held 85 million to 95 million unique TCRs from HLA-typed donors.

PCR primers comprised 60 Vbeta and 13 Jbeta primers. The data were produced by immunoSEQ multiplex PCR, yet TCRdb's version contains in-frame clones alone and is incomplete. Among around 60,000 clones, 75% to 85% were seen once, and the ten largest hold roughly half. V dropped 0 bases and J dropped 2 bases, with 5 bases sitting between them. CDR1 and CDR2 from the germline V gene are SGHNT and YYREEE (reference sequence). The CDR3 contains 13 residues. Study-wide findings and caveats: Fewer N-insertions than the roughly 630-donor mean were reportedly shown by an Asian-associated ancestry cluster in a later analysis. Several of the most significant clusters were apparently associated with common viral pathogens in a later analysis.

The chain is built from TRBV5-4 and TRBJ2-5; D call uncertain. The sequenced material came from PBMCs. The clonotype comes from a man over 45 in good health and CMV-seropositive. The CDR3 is CASSLADQETQYF. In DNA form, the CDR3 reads TGTGCCAGCAGCTTGGCAGATCAAGAGACCCAGTACTTC.